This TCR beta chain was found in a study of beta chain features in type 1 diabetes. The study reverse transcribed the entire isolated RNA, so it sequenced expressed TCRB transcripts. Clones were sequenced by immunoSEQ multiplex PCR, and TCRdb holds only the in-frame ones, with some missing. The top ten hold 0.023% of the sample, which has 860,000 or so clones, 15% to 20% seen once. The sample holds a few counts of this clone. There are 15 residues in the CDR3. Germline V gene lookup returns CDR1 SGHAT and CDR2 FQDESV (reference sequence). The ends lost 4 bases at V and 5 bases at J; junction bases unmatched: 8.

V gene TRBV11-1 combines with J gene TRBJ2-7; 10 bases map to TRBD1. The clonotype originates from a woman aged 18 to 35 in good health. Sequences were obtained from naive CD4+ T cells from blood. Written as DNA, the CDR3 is TGTGCCAGCAGCTCGCCCCGGGACAGGGGTAACGAGCAGTACTTC. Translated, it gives CASSSPRDRGNEQYF.